These 24 T cell receptor beta chains were all obtained from the same sample, sequenced in a study of blood T cell repertoires in COVID-19. Assay: immunoSEQ multiplex PCR; the TCRdb copy retains only in-frame clones and omits some. The sample yields around 190,000 clones, around 83% seen once. Sequenced material: peripheral blood. The receptor set was obtained from a human donor in a cohort sampled during active COVID-19.

This clone was counted between two and nine times. The chain recombines TRBV4-1 with TRBJ1-3; maybe TRBD1 (6 bases). Trimming removed 1 base from V and 0 bases from J, with 16 bases in between. The CDR3 extends over 18 amino acids. Per the germline V gene, CDR1 is MGHRA and CDR2 is YSYEKL. The CDR3 bases are TGCGCCAGCAGCCAAGGCCCCCCACAGGGCCTCTCTGGAAACACCATATATTTT. Its protein product is CASSQGPPQGLSGNTIYF.

The chain uses TRBV4-3 and TRBJ2-7; possible D gene TRBD2, 5 bases. Germline V lookup: CDR1 LGHNA, CDR2 YSLEER. This CDR3 has 13 amino acids. Trimming stripped 0 bases from V and 6 bases from J, with 9 bases between. CDR3 coding DNA: TGCGCCAGCAGCCAAGATGGAGGTTCCGAGCAGTACTTC. Protein sequence: CASSQDGGSEQYF.

The gene calls are TRBV4-3 and TRBJ1-5; D is perhaps TRBD1 (5 bases). V lost 0 bases, J lost 6 bases, and 12 bases lay in between. The CDR3 is made up of 15 amino acids. CDR1 LGHNA and CDR2 YSLEER come from the germline V gene. The CDR3 is CASSQDPGVSQPQHF. As DNA, the CDR3 is TGCGCCAGCAGCCAAGATCCGGGGGTGTCTCAGCCCCAGCATTTT.

This rearrangement joins TRBV28 to TRBJ1-6, with unresolved D. CDR3 length: 17 residues. Deletions cut 3 bases from V and 7 bases from J, with 19 bases between. Germline loops: CDR1 MDHEN, CDR2 SYDVKM. CDR3: CASSLLVSWRENSPLHF. Here the CDR3 DNA reads TGTGCCAGCAGTTTGCTCGTCAGTTGGAGGGAGAATTCACCCCTCCACTTT.

The J gene is TRBJ2-3, the V gene TRBV24-1; D gene unclear. The ends were cut back, 4 bases at V and 2 bases at J, with 6 bases in the middle. CDR1 and CDR2 (germline): KGHDR, SFDVKD. This CDR3 contains 13 residues. The CDR3 DNA sequence: TGTGCCACCAGTGAGATAGCCACAGATACGCAGTATTTT. Protein sequence: CATSEIATDTQYF.

The chain employs TRBV18 and TRBJ2-2, with D possibly matching TRBD1 (7 bases). The V end lost 4 bases, the J end lost 4 bases, and 13 bases lay between the germline ends. The length of the CDR3 is 15 residues. Germline V gene data show CDR1 as KGHSH and CDR2 as LQKENI. DNA of the CDR3: TGTGCCAGCTCACTCGGACAGGAGGGCACCGGGGAGCTGTTTTTT. Residues: CASSLGQEGTGELFF.

This rearrangement joins TRBV7-2 to TRBJ2-7; a weak D match, TRBD2 (5 bases). Trimming pared 5 bases from V and 4 bases from J, leaving 12 bases between. This CDR3 is built from 13 residues. Germline CDR1 is SGHTA and CDR2 is FQGNSA. CDR3 residues: CASSPGGPYEQYF. CDR3 nucleotide sequence: TGTGCCAGCAGCCCTGGAGGCCCTTACGAGCAGTACTTC.

The chain couples TRBV12-3 or TRBV12-4 to TRBJ2-7; D remains ambiguous. The CDR3 has 13 residues. V lost 5 bases, J lost 3 bases, and 11 bases lay in between. CDR3 loop: CASSPGNNYEQYF. CDR3 nucleotides: TGTGCCAGCAGTCCGGGTAACAACTACGAGCAGTACTTC.

The CDR3 loop is CASKGQGIEQYF. The CDR3 DNA reads as TGTGCCAGTAAGGGACAGGGCATCGAGCAGTACTTC. The chain joins TRBV19 to TRBJ2-7; 9 bases agree with TRBD1. Looked up from germline, CDR1 is LNHDA and CDR2 is SQIVND (reference sequence). The ends lost 7 bases at V and 6 bases at J; junction bases unmatched: 4. This CDR3 has 12 residues.

This clone has just a few counts. The J gene is TRBJ1-2, the V gene TRBV18; D remains unclear. The germline V gene has CDR1 KGHSH and CDR2 LQKENI. The CDR3 contains 15 residues. Trimming removed 3 bases at V and 2 bases at J, with 13 bases between. The DNA of the CDR3 is TGTGCCAGCTCACCGTCTGTAACACAAAACTATGGCTACACCTTC. This gives the protein CASSPSVTQNYGYTF.

V gene TRBV19 combines with J gene TRBJ2-7; 7 bases match TRBD2. The length of the CDR3 is 11 residues. Looked up from germline, CDR1 is LNHDA and CDR2 is SQIVND (reference sequence). V dropped 7 bases and J dropped 5; count of bases not matched to a gene: 2. The CDR3 sequence: CASTSGNEQYF. The DNA for the CDR3 is TGTGCCAGTACGAGCGGGAACGAGCAGTACTTC.

This clone has a single count. The chain links TRBV24-1 to TRBJ1-4, with D possibly being TRBD1 (5 bases). Germline V gene data show CDR1 as KGHDR and CDR2 as SFDVKD. Between the trimmed V and J ends, which lost 0 bases and 0 bases, there was a span of 10 bases. This CDR3 contains 17 residues. CDR3 residues: CATSDLLRAATNEKLFF. The CDR3 region has the DNA TGTGCCACCAGTGATTTGCTCAGGGCAGCAACTAATGAAAAACTGTTTTTT.

CDR3 DNA sequence: TGCGCCAGCAGGGCAGAAGCTTTCTTT. Its translation: CASRAEAFF. The chain has TRBV5-1 and TRBJ1-1; D is ambiguous. The V gene's germline CDR1 is SGHRS and CDR2 YFSETQ. The CDR3 has 9 amino acids. Trimming shortened V by 5 bases and J by 8 bases, and 4 bases separated the two germline ends.

The chain employs TRBV7-2 and TRBJ1-2; 9 nucleotides match TRBD1. Germline assignment: CDR1 SGHTA and CDR2 FQGNSA. V shed 4 bases, J shed 1 base, and the junction held 4 bases outside the gene matches. The length of the CDR3 is 15 residues. The DNA of the CDR3 is TGTGCCAGCAGCTCCTGGACAGGGGATAACTATGGCTACACCTTC. Its protein product is CASSSWTGDNYGYTF.

The chain carries TRBV29-1 and TRBJ2-5, with 9 nucleotides matching TRBD2. The germline V gene has CDR1 SQVTM and CDR2 ANQGSEA. This CDR3 is built from 15 residues. V gave up 7 bases and J gave up 6 bases; unmatched junction bases: 15. The CDR3 is CSGGTSGGSGKTQYF. DNA of the CDR3: TGCAGCGGAGGGACGAGCGGGGGGAGCGGGAAGACCCAGTACTTC.

The gene calls are TRBV9 and TRBJ2-7; 7 bases align to TRBD1. CDR1 and CDR2 from the germline V gene are SGDLS and YYNGEE. This CDR3 has 14 amino acids. Trimming at V came to 4 bases and at J to 2 bases, leaving 6 bases not matched to a gene. CDR3 DNA: TGTGCCAGCAGCAGACAGGGACCTCCCTACGAGCAGTACTTC. Translated: CASSRQGPPYEQYF.

This chain joins TRBV7-3 and TRBJ1-2; 10 bases map to TRBD1. This CDR3 has 13 amino acids. The J segment lost 7 bases and the V segment lost 5 bases, leaving 4 bases of the junction unmatched. Looked up from germline, CDR1 is SGHTA and CDR2 is FQGTGA. CDR3: CASSPTGGSGYTF. CDR3 DNA sequence: TGTGCCAGCAGCCCGACAGGGGGCTCTGGCTACACCTTC.

This chain links TRBV6-1 with TRBJ2-7; 10 bases agree with TRBD2. This CDR3 is built from 14 residues. V was clipped by 2 bases and J by 6 bases; unmatched bases: 4. Germline V lookup: CDR1 MNHNS, CDR2 SASEGT. CDR3 DNA: TGTGCCAGCAGTGAATGGAGCGGGGGGGGCGAGCAGTACTTC. It yields the protein CASSEWSGGGEQYF.

The rearrangement joins TRBV7-2 to TRBJ1-5, with D tentatively TRBD1 (6 bases). Germline V lookup: CDR1 SGHTA, CDR2 FQGNSA. Trimming cost V 5 bases and J 2 bases, with 10 bases left between them. There are 14 residues in the CDR3. CDR3 nucleotides: TGTGCCAGCAGCCAGGGGATGGGCAATCAGCCCCAGCATTTT. Encoded protein: CASSQGMGNQPQHF.

The rearrangement links TRBV7-2 to TRBJ2-7; 10 bases agree with TRBD2. The CDR3 extends over 14 amino acids. The germline CDR1 and CDR2 sequences are SGHTA and FQGNSA. V shed 4 bases, J shed 5 bases, and the junction held 5 bases outside the gene matches. CDR3 loop: CASSSRTSGHEQYF. CDR3 coding DNA: TGTGCCAGCAGCTCCCGGACTAGCGGCCACGAGCAGTACTTC.

The CDR3 is CASSQELRGLGTDTQYF. Written as DNA, the CDR3 is TGCGCCAGCAGCCAGGAACTGAGAGGCCTCGGCACAGATACGCAGTATTTT. The chain links TRBV4-3 to TRBJ2-3; the D is unclear. The CDR3 is 17 residues long. Germline-derived CDR1 and CDR2 are LGHNA and YSLEER. Trimming removed 3 bases at V and 1 base at J, with 17 bases between.

The V call is TRBV5-1, the J call TRBJ1-2, with 9 bases fitting TRBD1. The CDR3 is 15 amino acids. From germline, CDR1 is SGHRS and CDR2 YFSETQ. V lost 0 bases to trimming and J lost 9 bases; unmatched junction nucleotides: 9. The DNA for the CDR3 is TGCGCCAGCAGCTTGGCCCCCACAGGGGGCGGAAGCTACACCTTC. It encodes CASSLAPTGGGSYTF.

V and J are TRBV7-2 and TRBJ1-1, with D perhaps matching TRBD1 (5 bases). The CDR3 runs to 14 residues. With 4 bases removed from V and 4 bases from J, the gap between germline ends came to 13 bases. CDR1 is SGHTA and CDR2 is FQGNSA in the germline V gene. CDR3: CASSSTWGGTEAFF. The CDR3 DNA follows: TGTGCCAGCAGCTCAACCTGGGGCGGCACTGAAGCTTTCTTT.

This rearrangement joins TRBV29-1 to TRBJ2-7, with 9 bases lining up with TRBD1. J was trimmed by 5 bases and V by 6 bases; bases with no gene match: 8. The CDR3 length is 13 residues. Germline assignment: CDR1 SQVTM and CDR2 ANQGSEA. DNA of the CDR3: TGCAGCGTAGGCCACAGGGGGCAGGACGAGCAGTACTTC. This encodes CSVGHRGQDEQYF.